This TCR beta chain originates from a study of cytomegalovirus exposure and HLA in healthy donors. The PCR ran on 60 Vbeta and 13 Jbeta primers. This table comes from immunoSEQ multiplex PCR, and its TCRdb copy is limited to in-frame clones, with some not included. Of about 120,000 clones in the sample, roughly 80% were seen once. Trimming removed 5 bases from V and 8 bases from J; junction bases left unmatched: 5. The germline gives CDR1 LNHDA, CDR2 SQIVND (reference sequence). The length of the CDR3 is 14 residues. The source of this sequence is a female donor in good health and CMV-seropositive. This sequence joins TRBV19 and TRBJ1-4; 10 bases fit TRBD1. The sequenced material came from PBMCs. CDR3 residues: CASSAGTGEEKLFF. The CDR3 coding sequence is TGTGCCAGTAGTGCCGGGACAGGGGAGGAAAAACTGTTTTTT.